This T cell receptor (beta chain) was observed in a study of T cells after yellow fever vaccination. Study findings and constraints: The appearance of a small share of clonotypes in both CD4 and CD8 compartments was observed. Post-booster reappearance was seen for most primary-vaccination clones (around 97% CD4, around 88% CD8).

This clonotype was seen ten or more times. The antigen is unknown. TCRdb re-called the 5' RACE reads with MiXCR, one entry per CDR3 protein. Among a few hundred thousand distinct CDR3 sequences listed, about 3% were seen once. The specimen was CD4+ T cells sorted from PBMCs, collected 10 days after the yellow fever booster vaccination. This TCR was sampled from a man aged 18 to 30 who received the YFV17D yellow fever vaccine.

CDR3 sequence (DNA): TGCGCCAGCAGCTTAGCGGGGGGGCTCTCCGGGCAGTACTTC. Translated, it gives CASSLAGGLSGQYF. The J gene is TRBJ2-7, the V gene TRBV5-1, with TRBD2 matching over 10 bases. V shed 2 bases, J shed 9 bases, and the junction held 8 bases outside the gene matches. CDR3 length equals 14 residues. Per germline, CDR1 SGHRS and CDR2 YFSETQ.